What follows describes a single T cell receptor (beta chain). J was trimmed by 6 bases and V by 0 bases; bases with no gene match: 8. Germline CDR1 ENHRY, CDR2 SYGVKD. The CDR3 spans 15 residues. This specimen belongs to a study of T cell responses to AZD1222 COVID-19 vaccine. About the study: Whether given at about 4 or about 12 weeks, second doses were pooled.

Profiled with immunoSEQ multiplex PCR; TCRdb holds only in-frame clones, not every one. The profile shows more than 85,000 clones, around 86% of them singletons. The chain joins TRBV10-3 to TRBJ2-7; 7 bases line up with TRBD1. The sequence came from an adult in good health. This material consisted of peripheral blood, taken on day 0 of AZD1222 vaccination. The CDR3 reads CAISESDRVISEQYF. The CDR3 nucleotides read TGTGCCATCAGTGAGTCCGACAGGGTAATCAGCGAGCAGTACTTC.